Shown below are 30 T cell receptor beta chains from a single sample sequenced in a study of T cell repertoires in cytomegalovirus infection. TCRdb redid the calling of the reads with MiXCR, one entry per CDR3 protein. This sample carries about 310,000 distinct CDR3 sequences, 17% of them seen once, and the ten largest clones take about 12%. The sequenced material came from PBMCs. These receptors were taken from a human donor in good health (CMV status not recorded). Some clones in this sample may be carry-over from other donors' samples.

In this sample, this clonotype turned up a few times. The chain employs TRBV20-1 and TRBJ2-7, with 7 positions matching TRBD1. V shed 6 bases and J 2 bases; nucleotides not matched to a gene: 10. The CDR3 is made up of 14 amino acids. Germline CDR1 reads DFQATT; CDR2 reads SNEGSKA (reference sequence). The DNA of the CDR3 is TGCAGTGCCGGCCGGGACAGAGCCGCCTACGAGCAGTACTTC. Amino acids: CSAGRDRAAYEQYF.

This clonotype was seen only a few times. The chain uses TRBV11-2 and TRBJ2-3; possible D gene TRBD2, 5 bases. V lost 5 bases, J lost 6 bases, and 21 bases lay in between. Germline assignment: CDR1 SGHAT and CDR2 FQNNGV. There are 16 residues in the CDR3. The CDR3 protein is CASSPGVSGFVDTQYF. The CDR3 coding sequence is TGTGCCAGCAGCCCGGGTGTTTCGGGGTTCGTCGATACGCAGTATTTT.

This clonotype has a handful of counts. This chain connects TRBV12-3 or TRBV12-4 to TRBJ2-1; no clear D. The CDR3 extends over 13 amino acids. Trimming removed 6 bases at V and 8 bases at J, with 14 bases between. CDR3 protein: CASRAVWGDEQFF. CDR3 nucleotides: TGTGCCAGCAGAGCAGTCTGGGGTGATGAGCAGTTCTTC.

J is TRBJ2-4 and V is TRBV5-1; a weak D match, TRBD1 (7 bases). Trimming removed 0 bases from V and 6 bases from J, with 10 bases in between. Germline CDR1 reads SGHRS; CDR2 reads YFSETQ. There are 14 residues in the CDR3. In nucleotides, the CDR3 is TGCGCCAGCAGCTTGGGACAGGGAGGAAACATTCAGTACTTC. Its protein is CASSLGQGGNIQYF. Complete variable domain (other parts from reference TRBV5-1 and TRBJ2-4): KAGVTQTPRYLIKTRGQQVTLSCSPISGHRSVSWYQQTPGQGLQFLFEYFSETQRNKGNFPGRFSGRQFSNSRSEMNVSTLELGDSALYLCASSLGQGGNIQYFGAGTRLSVL.

In its sample, this clonotype was seen a few times. The chain uses TRBV7-6 and TRBJ2-7; TRBD2 is a possible D gene (5 bases). Germline CDR1 is SGHVS and CDR2 is FNYEAQ. The CDR3 is 11 amino acids. Trimming removed 5 bases from V and 11 bases from J, with 13 bases in between. The DNA of the CDR3 is TGTGCCAGCAGCCGAGGGTCAGAGAAGTACTTC. It encodes CASSRGSEKYF.

The chain combines TRBV6-4 with TRBJ2-7; 8 positions agree with TRBD2. The V gene end was trimmed by 0 bases and the J gene end by 3 bases; junction bases not matched to a gene: 7. CDR1 is MRHNA and CDR2 is SNTAGT in the germline V gene. CDR3 length: 16 amino acids. The CDR3 region is CASSDSSGGPNYEQYF. Here the CDR3 DNA reads TGTGCCAGCAGTGACTCGAGCGGGGGCCCCAACTACGAGCAGTACTTC.

This clonotype has more than one count but fewer than ten. The J gene is TRBJ2-6, the V gene TRBV28; D perhaps matches TRBD2 (5 bases). Germline CDR1 reads MDHEN; CDR2 reads SYDVKM. V was pared by 5 bases and J by 0 bases, with 14 bases between. CDR3 length equals 17 residues. The CDR3 DNA reads as TGTGCCAGCAGTCCTTTCGGGGTACACTCTGGGGCCAACGTCCTGACTTTC. Residues: CASSPFGVHSGANVLTF.

The chain has TRBV6-8 and TRBJ2-1; 15 nucleotides line up with TRBD2. J was trimmed by 9 bases and V by 6 bases; bases with no gene match: 9. Per germline, CDR1 MNHGY and CDR2 SAAAGT. CDR3 length: 16 amino acids. In DNA, the CDR3 is TGTGCCAGCAGGAGCGGACTAGCGGGGGGGAGTGGTGAGCAGTTCTTC. It translates to CASRSGLAGGSGEQFF.

This clonotype was detected only a few times. This chain connects TRBV5-6 to TRBJ2-1, with a possible D match to TRBD1 (6 bases). This CDR3 is 14 amino acids long. Germline V lookup: CDR1 SGHDT, CDR2 YYEEEE. V was clipped by 0 bases and J by 5 bases, with 9 bases between them. In nucleotides, the CDR3 is TGTGCCAGCAGCTTGGGTTCAGGGGACAATGAGCAGTTCTTC. It codes for CASSLGSGDNEQFF.

This chain joins TRBV20-1 and TRBJ2-4, with 8 positions matching TRBD1. CDR1 and CDR2 from the germline V gene are DFQATT and SNEGSKA (reference sequence). Trimming cost V 3 bases and J 6 bases; bases outside gene matches: 10. The CDR3 is 15 residues long. CDR3 nucleotides: TGCAGTGCTAGGCTCGCGGACAGGGCCGGAAACATTCAGTACTTC. Translated: CSARLADRAGNIQYF.

At least ten counts were recorded for this clonotype. CDR3 loop: CARRQVSGIWGNQPQHF. The CDR3 nucleotides are TGTGCCAGAAGACAGGTCAGCGGGATATGGGGCAATCAGCCCCAGCATTTT. The gene calls are TRBV19 and TRBJ1-5, with D perhaps TRBD1 (6 bases). The CDR3 loop spans 17 amino acids. The V and J ends lost 9 bases and 2 bases respectively, with 23 bases between them. CDR1 is LNHDA, CDR2 SQIVND, per germline (reference sequence). The variable domain in full, completed from reference TRBV19 and TRBJ1-5, reads DGGITQSPKYLFRKEGQNVTLSCEQNLNHDAMYWYRQDPGQGLRLIYYSQIVNDFQKGDIAEGYSVSREKKESFPLTVTSAQKNPTAFYLCARRQVSGIWGNQPQHFGDGTRLSIL.

CDR3 nucleotide sequence: TGTGCCAGCACTACAGGGGAAACCGGGGAGCTGTTTTTT. The encoded protein is CASTTGETGELFF. The chain carries TRBV18 and TRBJ2-2; TRBD1 agrees at 7 bases. CDR3 length: 13 amino acids. Trimming took 8 bases from V and 5 from J; bases not matched to a gene: 5. CDR1 is KGHSH, CDR2 LQKENI, per germline.

This clonotype was observed a few times. This chain joins TRBV11-2 and TRBJ2-2; 10 positions agree with TRBD1. CDR1 and CDR2 from the germline V gene are SGHAT and FQNNGV. Losses at the gene ends were 4 bases for V and 4 bases for J; bases not matched to a gene: 3. This CDR3 is 15 amino acids long. The CDR3: CASSSWTGGTGELFF. DNA for the CDR3: TGTGCCAGCAGCTCGTGGACAGGGGGCACCGGGGAGCTGTTTTTT.

V usage is TRBV7-2 and J usage is TRBJ1-3, with D perhaps TRBD1 (5 bases). The CDR3 is made up of 14 amino acids. Germline V CDR1 and CDR2: SGHTA, FQGNSA. V was pared by 5 bases and J by 3 bases, with 11 bases between. The CDR3 DNA sequence: TGTGCCAGCAGCGCAGGGTTCAATGGAAACACCATATATTTT. This codes for CASSAGFNGNTIYF.

This chain joins TRBV15 and TRBJ2-3, with D perhaps TRBD1 or TRBD2 (7 bases each). The CDR3 sequence is 16 residues long. The germline V gene has CDR1 LNHNV and CDR2 YYDKDF (reference sequence). V lost 0 bases, J lost 4 bases, and 14 bases lay in between. CDR3 region: CATSRDGRGPADTQYF. As DNA, the CDR3 is TGTGCCACCAGCAGAGATGGGAGGGGGCCGGCAGATACGCAGTATTTT.

As for this clonotype: A much bigger clone sits one base away, suggesting this may be a read error. The V call is TRBV6-9, the J call TRBJ2-1; D is ambiguous. CDR3 size: 12 residues. Germline V gives CDR1 MNHGY, CDR2 SVAAGI. The CDR3 nucleotides are TGTGTCAGCAGTCACGGAGAGGCCCCTCAGTTCTTC. Protein: CVSSHGEAPQFF.

The V gene is TRBV12-3 or TRBV12-4, the J gene TRBJ2-4; possibly TRBD1 or TRBD2 for D (5 bases each). V was trimmed by 2 bases and J by 4 bases, leaving 21 bases between them. The CDR3 runs 18 residues. CDR3 sequence: CASSLTWGRRKIKNIQYF. For the CDR3, the DNA is TGTGCCAGCAGTTTAACCTGGGGACGGCGGAAAATAAAAAACATTCAGTACTTC.

This clonotype was counted a few times. The chain has TRBV27 and TRBJ2-3; 11 nucleotides align to TRBD1. This CDR3 has 17 residues. With V trimmed by 7 bases and J by 2 bases, 11 bases remained unmatched. Germline assignment: CDR1 MNHEY and CDR2 SMNVEV (reference sequence). CDR3 coding DNA: TGTGCCAGCACTCCTCTTCGGACAGGGGGCGACACAGATACGCAGTATTTT. Translation gives CASTPLRTGGDTDTQYF.

This clonotype was detected many times. V gene TRBV7-8 combines with J gene TRBJ1-2, with 8 positions matching TRBD1. Germline trimming cut 4 bases from V and 4 bases from J; bases unmatched to any gene: 5. The CDR3 consists of 14 residues. CDR1 and CDR2 from the germline V gene are SGHVS and FQNEAQ. CDR3 in DNA: TGTGCCAGCAGCTCAGGGACAGGACCCTATGGCTACACCTTC. Encoded protein: CASSSGTGPYGYTF.

This clonotype was recorded many times. The chain joins TRBV7-2 to TRBJ2-5; the match to TRBD1 covers 10 bases. The CDR3 extends over 15 amino acids. The germline gives CDR1 SGHTA, CDR2 FQGNSA. V shed 3 bases, J shed 3 bases, and the junction held 4 bases outside the gene matches. CDR3 in amino acids: CASSFSGTGEETQYF. CDR3 DNA: TGTGCCAGCAGCTTCTCCGGGACAGGGGAAGAGACCCAGTACTTC.

This clonotype appeared many times. This sequence joins TRBV12-3 or TRBV12-4 and TRBJ1-4, with 8 bases aligning to TRBD1. V was clipped by 3 bases and J by 8 bases; unmatched bases: 17. There are 18 residues in the CDR3. In DNA, the CDR3 is TGTGCCAGCAGTTTCGACTGGACAGGGACAGACTACGGGGAAAAACTGTTTTTT. As protein: CASSFDWTGTDYGEKLFF.

The CDR3 sequence is CASSLTDKIDTQYF. The CDR3 nucleotides are TGTGCCAGCAGCTTAACGGACAAGATAGATACGCAGTATTTT. This chain joins TRBV7-2 and TRBJ2-3; D possibly corresponds to TRBD1 (5 bases). CDR3 size: 14 residues. Germline CDR1 reads SGHTA; CDR2 reads FQGNSA. V was trimmed by 2 bases and J by 5 bases, leaving 11 bases between them.

This chain connects TRBV2 to TRBJ2-7; the D is unclear. CDR3 length equals 12 residues. CDR1 SNHLY and CDR2 FYNNEI come from the germline V gene. Trimming took 6 bases from V and 0 from J, leaving 6 bases between them. Here the CDR3 DNA reads TGTGCCAGCAGGGAGAGCTCCTACGAGCAGTACTTC. Translating gives CASRESSYEQYF.

The chain combines TRBV7-3 with TRBJ2-1; D call uncertain. The V and J ends lost 5 bases and 9 bases respectively, with 17 bases between them. The germline V gene has CDR1 SGHTA and CDR2 FQGTGA. The CDR3 has 14 amino acids. CDR3 protein: CASSPNDASIEQFF. CDR3 coding DNA: TGTGCCAGCAGCCCCAATGATGCGAGCATTGAGCAGTTCTTC. The full variable domain, completed using reference TRBV7-3 and TRBJ2-1, is GAGVSQTPSNKVTEKGKYVELRCDPISGHTALYWYRQSLGQGPEFLIYFQGTGAADDSGLPNDRFFAVRPEGSVSTLKIQRTERGDSAVYLCASSPNDASIEQFFGPGTRLTVL.

This clonotype was seen repeatedly, ten times or more. V is TRBV12-3 or TRBV12-4 and J is TRBJ1-5, with D unclear. This CDR3 contains 14 residues. Trimming removed 3 bases from V and 7 bases from J, with 13 bases in between. The CDR3 coding sequence is TGTGCCAGCAGTTTCCAGCAAAGAGGCCAGCCCCAGCATTTT. Protein: CASSFQQRGQPQHF.

The genes are TRBV5-5 and TRBJ2-5; perhaps D is TRBD1 or TRBD2 (6 bases each). The CDR3 length is 15 residues. Per germline, CDR1 SGHKS and CDR2 YYEKEE (reference sequence). Between the trimmed V and J ends, which lost 1 base and 5 bases, there was a span of 15 bases. Here the CDR3 reads CASSLYWGAGETQYF. The CDR3 nucleotides read TGTGCCAGCAGCTTGTATTGGGGGGCGGGGGAGACCCAGTACTTC.

This clonotype was counted between two and nine times. The CDR3 bases are TGTGCCAGTAGTGCGACAGGTGCCAATCAGCCCCAGCATTTT. It encodes CASSATGANQPQHF. The gene calls are TRBV19 and TRBJ1-5, with a possible D match to TRBD1 (6 bases). CDR1 and CDR2 (germline): LNHDA, SQIVND (reference sequence). The CDR3 runs to 14 residues. The V end lost 5 bases, the J end lost 3 bases, and 11 bases lay between the germline ends.

This sequence joins TRBV4-1 and TRBJ2-1; 15 nucleotides agree with TRBD2. Germline-derived CDR1 and CDR2 are MGHRA and YSYEKL. J was trimmed by 4 bases and V by 3 bases; bases with no gene match: 4. The CDR3 contains 17 residues. CDR3 bases: TGCGCCAGCAGCCAGGGACTAGCGGGGGGAACTTACAATGAGCAGTTCTTC. Its translation is CASSQGLAGGTYNEQFF.

This clonotype was seen many times. The CDR3 coding sequence is TGTGCCAGCAAGCTTAGCAGCTCCTACAATGAGCAGTTCTTC. Protein: CASKLSSSYNEQFF. V usage is TRBV7-2 and J usage is TRBJ2-1; D is unresolved. Germline lookup yields CDR1 SGHTA and CDR2 FQGNSA. The V end lost 7 bases, the J end lost 0 bases, and 10 bases lay between the germline ends. The CDR3 covers 14 residues.

V gene TRBV12-3 or TRBV12-4 combines with J gene TRBJ2-2, with D perhaps matching TRBD1 (5 bases). The CDR3 runs 16 residues. The germline V and J ends were trimmed by 1 base and 6 bases, with 15 bases remaining between them. CDR3 bases: TGTGCCAGCAGTTTAGTCGCAGGGTTGATTGCCGGGGAGCTGTTTTTT. It encodes CASSLVAGLIAGELFF.